One sample yielded the 14 T cell receptor beta chains listed below, sequenced in a study of technical replicates of blood from several donors. This table comes from immunoSEQ multiplex PCR, and its TCRdb copy is limited to in-frame clones, with some not included. This sample has about 97,000 clones, with 96% found just once. The sample consisted of T cells isolated from PBMCs. The receptors here all came from a human donor in good health.

The chain recombines TRBV5-1 with TRBJ2-3; 9 nucleotides line up with TRBD1. The CDR3 consists of 15 residues. The junction had 8 bases not matched to a gene; V was cut back by 4 bases and J by 5 bases. CDR1 and CDR2 (germline): SGHRS, YFSETQ. Here the CDR3 reads CASSKGQGIRDTQYF. The CDR3 region has the DNA TGCGCCAGCAGCAAAGGACAGGGGATACGAGATACGCAGTATTTT.

The chain recombines TRBV27 with TRBJ1-5; the D gene is possibly TRBD1 (5 bases). Trimming removed 8 bases from V and 6 bases from J, with 17 bases in between. The V gene's germline CDR1 is MNHEY and CDR2 SMNVEV (reference sequence). The CDR3 has 14 residues. CDR3 amino acids: CASSAGVPGQPQHF. CDR3 nucleotide sequence: TGTGCCAGCTCCGCGGGGGTTCCGGGTCAGCCCCAGCATTTT.

The chain is built from TRBV19 and TRBJ1-4; D is undetermined. Trimming took 7 bases from V and 0 from J, leaving 18 bases between them. CDR1 and CDR2 from the germline V gene are LNHDA and SQIVND (reference sequence). CDR3 size: 17 residues. This chain's CDR3 is CASNLELPSATNEKLFF. The DNA for the CDR3 is TGTGCCAGTAACCTAGAGCTACCTTCTGCAACTAATGAAAAACTGTTTTTT.

The chain employs TRBV5-4 and TRBJ1-2; no clear D gene. Germline V gives CDR1 SGHNT, CDR2 YYREEE (reference sequence). The CDR3 has 15 amino acids. The germline V and J ends were trimmed by 3 bases and 8 bases, with 20 bases remaining between them. The DNA of the CDR3 is TGTGCCAGCAGCTCCCCGAAAACAGTAGTTATGGGCTACACCTTC. As protein: CASSSPKTVVMGYTF. Looking up the rest from reference TRBV5-4 and TRBJ1-2 gives the full variable domain: ETGVTQSPTHLIKTRGQQVTLRCSSQSGHNTVSWYQQALGQGPQFIFQYYREEENGRGNFPPRFSGLQFPNYSSELNVNALELDDSALYLCASSSPKTVVMGYTFGSGTRLTVV.

The table lists this clone with a count of one. The rearrangement uses TRBV29-1 and TRBJ2-7; TRBD2 matches 9 bases. Germline CDR1 reads SQVTM; CDR2 reads ANQGSEA. This CDR3 comprises 12 residues. Losses at the gene ends were 7 bases for V and 6 bases for J; bases not matched to a gene: 7. Here the CDR3 reads CSAHSGSFEQYF. The CDR3 DNA reads TGCAGCGCTCATAGCGGGAGTTTCGAGCAGTACTTC.

J is TRBJ1-2 and V is TRBV30; no clear D gene. Germline loops: CDR1 GTSNPN, CDR2 SVGIG (reference sequence). The CDR3 sequence is 16 residues long. V was cut by 0 bases and J by 3 bases, with 17 bases left in between. CDR3 coding DNA: TGTGCCTGGAGTGTAGGAGGATCCAGAGATTACTATGGCTACACCTTC. This translates into CAWSVGGSRDYYGYTF.

The chain joins TRBV28 to TRBJ2-5; D gene ambiguous. CDR3 size: 15 residues. V was pared by 6 bases and J by 3 bases, with 17 bases between. From germline, CDR1 is MDHEN and CDR2 SYDVKM. The CDR3 DNA reads TGTGCCAGCAGAGGTATGGGCCGAGCCGAAGAGACCCAGTACTTC. It yields the protein CASRGMGRAEETQYF.

The CDR3 here is CASSPTGDYNEQFF. The CDR3 DNA follows: TGTGCCAGCAGTCCGACAGGGGACTACAATGAGCAGTTCTTC. The rearrangement uses TRBV6-5 and TRBJ2-1; 8 bases are a match to TRBD1. V shed 5 bases and J 3 bases; nucleotides not matched to a gene: 3. The CDR3 runs to 14 residues. Germline V lookup: CDR1 MNHEY, CDR2 SVGAGI.

The genes are TRBV4-1 and TRBJ2-6; unclear D gene. The CDR3 length is 15 residues. Germline lookup yields CDR1 MGHRA and CDR2 YSYEKL. The V end was cut by 2 bases, the J end by 1 base, with 6 bases between. CDR3 residues: CASSQQNSGANVLTF. In nucleotides, the CDR3 is TGCGCCAGCAGCCAACAGAATTCTGGGGCCAACGTCCTGACTTTC.

The gene calls are TRBV14 and TRBJ1-2; 9 bases match TRBD1. The CDR3 has 16 residues. V shed 5 bases and J 3 bases; nucleotides not matched to a gene: 10. CDR1 SGHDN and CDR2 FVKESK come from the germline V gene. CDR3 sequence: CASSWGTGRPYYGYTF. The CDR3 DNA reads as TGTGCCAGCAGCTGGGGGACAGGGCGCCCCTACTATGGCTACACCTTC.

V usage is TRBV4-1 and J usage is TRBJ2-1; 9 nucleotides line up with TRBD2. V trimming: 0 bases; J trimming: 2 bases; junction bases outside the gene matches: 5. There are 17 residues in the CDR3. Germline CDR1 and CDR2: MGHRA and YSYEKL. CDR3: CASSQEFSGGPYNEQFF. The DNA for the CDR3 is TGCGCCAGCAGCCAAGAGTTTAGCGGGGGCCCCTACAATGAGCAGTTCTTC.

The chain links TRBV5-4 to TRBJ2-7; D remains ambiguous. Trimming removed 5 bases at V and 1 base at J, with 10 bases between. The CDR3 runs 13 residues. Germline V gene lookup returns CDR1 SGHNT and CDR2 YYREEE (reference sequence). The CDR3 nucleotides read TGTGCCAGCAGACCAGCGTTGTCCTACGAGCAGTACTTC. Residues: CASRPALSYEQYF.

This chain connects TRBV10-1 to TRBJ2-1, with 9 bases fitting TRBD1. Germline CDR1 reads WNHNN; CDR2 reads SYGVQD (reference sequence). J gave up 4 bases and V 2 bases, and 0 bases lay outside the gene matches. CDR3 length equals 14 residues. In nucleotides, the CDR3 is TGCGCCAGCAGTGAGGGGACAGGGTACAATGAGCAGTTCTTC. This sequence encodes CASSEGTGYNEQFF.

The CDR3 DNA follows: TGTGCCAGCAGCTTCGGGAACGGAGATAACGAGCAGTACTTC. The encoded protein is CASSFGNGDNEQYF. The rearrangement uses TRBV7-6 and TRBJ2-7; D possibly corresponds to TRBD2 (5 bases). The ends were cut back, 3 bases at V and 5 bases at J, with 14 bases in the middle. This CDR3 region has 14 residues. Germline V lookup: CDR1 SGHVS, CDR2 FNYEAQ.